Shown below are 31 T cell receptor beta chains from a single sample sequenced in a study of blood T cell repertoires in COVID-19. The repertoire was sequenced with immunoSEQ multiplex PCR; TCRdb's copy has only in-frame clones and lacks some. The sample yields 45,000 to 60,000 clones, roughly 87% seen once. Material for sequencing was peripheral blood. The receptors here all came from a man aged 55 to 70 with acute or convalescent COVID-19.

The genes are TRBV9 and TRBJ2-5; the match to TRBD1 covers 12 bases. CDR1 and CDR2 from the germline V gene are SGDLS and YYNGEE. The V gene end was trimmed by 5 bases and the J gene end by 4 bases; junction bases not matched to a gene: 9. This CDR3 has 16 residues. As DNA, the CDR3 is TGTGCCAGCAGGGCCGGGACAGGGGGCGAAGCAGAGACCCAGTACTTC. Amino acid sequence: CASRAGTGGEAETQYF.

The chain uses TRBV9 and TRBJ2-7, with D tentatively TRBD2 (6 bases). This CDR3 spans 12 amino acids. V dropped 2 bases and J dropped 7 bases, with 10 bases sitting between them. Germline V gene sequence: CDR1 SGDLS, CDR2 YYNGEE. CDR3 in amino acids: CASSVIGGEQYF. The CDR3 DNA reads as TGTGCCAGCAGCGTTATCGGGGGTGAGCAGTACTTC.

The chain joins TRBV11-2 to TRBJ2-1; 11 bases are shared with TRBD1. Germline V gene data show CDR1 as SGHAT and CDR2 as FQNNGV. Germline trimming cut 4 bases from V and 8 bases from J; bases unmatched to any gene: 7. CDR3 length: 15 residues. The CDR3: CASSSGQGASDEQFF. The CDR3, as DNA: TGTGCCAGCAGCTCCGGACAGGGGGCTAGCGATGAGCAGTTCTTC.

The chain couples TRBV30 to TRBJ1-4; D is uncertain. The germline V gene encodes CDR1 GTSNPN and CDR2 SVGIG (reference sequence). The V gene lost 1 base and the J gene lost 10 bases, with 13 bases spanning the gap. This CDR3 contains 13 residues. The CDR3 loop reads CAWSEEEARKLFF. The CDR3 DNA reads as TGTGCCTGGAGTGAGGAGGAGGCGCGAAAACTGTTTTTT.

The J gene is TRBJ2-7, the V gene TRBV27; D possibly corresponds to TRBD1 (5 bases). The V end lost 3 bases, the J end lost 6 bases, and 12 bases lay between the germline ends. Germline lookup yields CDR1 MNHEY and CDR2 SMNVEV (reference sequence). The CDR3 is 13 residues long. In nucleotides, the CDR3 is TGTGCCAGCAGTTTTGGCCAGGGAAGCGAGCAGTACTTC. This translates into CASSFGQGSEQYF.

This sequence joins TRBV2 and TRBJ1-2; D is perhaps TRBD1 (6 bases). Germline CDR1 is SNHLY and CDR2 is FYNNEI. This CDR3 is built from 13 residues. Deletions cut 3 bases from V and 4 bases from J, with 9 bases between. The CDR3 protein is CASSDQGFYGYTF. CDR3 DNA sequence: TGTGCCAGCAGTGATCAGGGGTTCTATGGCTACACCTTC. Looking up the rest from reference TRBV2 and TRBJ1-2 gives the full variable domain: EPEVTQTPSHQVTQMGQEVILRCVPISNHLYFYWYRQILGQKVEFLVSFYNNEISEKSEIFDDQFSVERPDGSNFTLKIRSTKLEDSAMYFCASSDQGFYGYTFGSGTRLTVV.

This chain connects TRBV27 to TRBJ1-6; D is perhaps TRBD1 (6 bases). Between the trimmed V and J ends, which lost 3 bases and 4 bases, there was a span of 13 bases. The CDR3 is 16 amino acids. The germline V gene has CDR1 MNHEY and CDR2 SMNVEV (reference sequence). The CDR3 region is CASSFVTGIYNSPLHF. The CDR3 coding sequence is TGTGCCAGCAGTTTCGTTACAGGGATTTATAATTCACCCCTCCACTTT.

V and J are TRBV5-3 and TRBJ2-7; perhaps TRBD1 as D (5 bases). TRBV5-3 is an ORF, with its function uncertain. The length of the CDR3 is 16 residues. Trimming removed 4 bases at V and 0 bases at J, with 17 bases between. The CDR3 loop is CARSPPDSVFSYEQYF. The CDR3 DNA reads TGTGCCAGAAGCCCGCCCGACAGTGTCTTCTCCTACGAGCAGTACTTC.

This chain links TRBV6-5 with TRBJ2-1; 10 bases are a match to TRBD2. Germline CDR1 MNHEY, CDR2 SVGAGI. Trimming removed 4 bases from V and 7 bases from J; junction bases left unmatched: 1. The CDR3 is 13 residues long. CDR3: CASSLLAGNEQFF. CDR3 bases: TGTGCCAGCAGTTTACTAGCGGGGAATGAGCAGTTCTTC.

The rearrangement uses TRBV5-4 and TRBJ1-3; 8 bases line up with TRBD1. The CDR3 has 16 residues. J was trimmed by 5 bases and V by 4 bases; bases with no gene match: 11. CDR1 is SGHNT and CDR2 is YYREEE in the germline V gene (reference sequence). In DNA, the CDR3 is TGTGCCAGCAGCCCTGGGACAGGACAATTACGAAACACCATATATTTT. Translated: CASSPGTGQLRNTIYF.

The chain uses TRBV3-1 (or the pseudogene TRBV3-2) and TRBJ1-3; 10 bases match TRBD1. V was clipped by 8 bases and J by 4 bases; unmatched bases: 11. This CDR3 comprises 16 residues. Germline V gives CDR1 LGHDT, CDR2 YNNKEL (reference sequence). Here the CDR3 DNA reads TGTGCCAGCGCTCGACAGGGGGCTCGTTCGGGAAACACCATATATTTT. It encodes CASARQGARSGNTIYF.

V is TRBV24-1 and J is TRBJ2-3; 9 bases agree with TRBD1. This CDR3 is built from 12 residues. With 7 bases clipped from V and 8 bases from J, the junction kept 3 bases outside the gene matches. Germline V CDR1 and CDR2: KGHDR, SFDVKD. CDR3 protein: CATSLDRGTQYF. The CDR3 DNA follows: TGTGCCACCAGCTTGGACAGGGGTACGCAGTATTTT.

This clone has only one observation. The V gene is TRBV12-5, the J gene TRBJ1-5; 12 positions agree with TRBD1. V trimming: 4 bases; J trimming: 6 bases; junction bases outside the gene matches: 4. The germline V gene has CDR1 LGHNT and CDR2 FRNRAP. The CDR3 is 15 residues long. The CDR3 sequence is CASGSWDRGLQPQHF. CDR3 coding DNA: TGTGCTAGTGGTTCTTGGGACAGGGGGCTTCAGCCCCAGCATTTT.

V gene TRBV6-5 combines with J gene TRBJ1-1; possibly TRBD1 for D (6 bases). Germline loops: CDR1 MNHEY, CDR2 SVGAGI. The CDR3 is 13 residues long. V dropped 10 bases and J dropped 5 bases, with 17 bases sitting between them. The CDR3 loop reads CATAQGSGTEAFF. CDR3 sequence (DNA): TGTGCCACCGCCCAGGGGTCTGGGACTGAAGCTTTCTTT.

The V gene is TRBV7-9, the J gene TRBJ1-3; 7 nucleotides match TRBD1. Germline CDR1 is SEHNR and CDR2 is FQNEAQ (reference sequence). V lost 0 bases, J lost 0 bases, and 5 bases stayed unmatched. This CDR3 contains 17 residues. Here the CDR3 DNA reads TGTGCCAGCAGCTTAGCGGGGACAGCTTCCTCTGGAAACACCATATATTTT. Translation gives CASSLAGTASSGNTIYF.

V and J are TRBV5-1 and TRBJ1-3, with TRBD1 identical over 7 bases. Germline V gives CDR1 SGHRS, CDR2 YFSETQ. The CDR3 length is 15 residues. V dropped 5 bases and J dropped 2; count of bases not matched to a gene: 7. This CDR3 reads CASSLSTGPGNTIYF. CDR3 nucleotides: TGCGCCAGCAGTCTCTCGACAGGGCCTGGAAACACCATATATTTT.

This rearrangement joins TRBV11-3 to TRBJ2-7; the match to TRBD1 covers 10 bases. J lost 1 base, V lost 1 base, and 1 base had no gene match. The CDR3 totals 15 residues. In germline, CDR1 is SGHNT, CDR2 YENEEA. CDR3 sequence: CASSLGTGGSYEQYF. CDR3 nucleotides: TGTGCCAGCAGCTTAGGGACAGGGGGATCCTACGAGCAGTACTTC. Together with reference TRBV11-3 and TRBJ2-7, the CDR3 gives the full variable domain: EAGVVQSPRYKIIEKKQPVAFWCNPISGHNTLYWYLQNLGQGPELLIRYENEEAVDDSQLPKDRFSAERLKGVDSTLKIQPAELGDSAVYLCASSLGTGGSYEQYFGPGTRLTVT.

The chain combines TRBV11-2 with TRBJ2-7; TRBD2 might be the D (7 bases). The CDR3 is 14 amino acids. Trimming left V 2 bases short and J 2 bases short, with 10 bases between. The germline V gene has CDR1 SGHAT and CDR2 FQNNGV. In nucleotides, the CDR3 is TGTGCCAGCAGCTTAACCGGGGGGCCCTACGAGCAGTACTTC. Its protein product is CASSLTGGPYEQYF.

V gene TRBV7-9 combines with J gene TRBJ2-5; TRBD1 aligns across 8 bases. With 5 bases clipped from V and 3 bases from J, the junction kept 5 bases outside the gene matches. This CDR3 has 14 residues. CDR1 is SEHNR, CDR2 FQNEAQ, per germline (reference sequence). CDR3 sequence reads: CASSPQDREETQYF. The CDR3, as DNA: TGTGCCAGCAGCCCCCAGGACAGGGAAGAGACCCAGTACTTC.

CDR3 protein: CASSQGQGPRTEAFF. The CDR3 DNA is TGTGCCAGCAGTCAGGGACAAGGCCCAAGGACTGAAGCTTTCTTT. The chain employs TRBV6-2 or TRBV6-3 and TRBJ1-1; tentative D call: TRBD1 (6 bases). The CDR3 consists of 15 residues. Looked up from germline, CDR1 is MNHEY and CDR2 is SVGEGT. Deletions cut 5 bases from V and 5 bases from J, with 18 bases between.

This sequence joins TRBV5-1 and TRBJ2-3; TRBD2 matches 8 bases. This CDR3 spans 18 amino acids. Germline loops: CDR1 SGHRS, CDR2 YFSETQ. The trim removed 5 bases at V and 2 bases at J, leaving 16 bases unmatched. The CDR3 DNA reads as TGCGCCAGCAGGCTACGCCCCGGGGGGGGGTTCGACACAGATACGCAGTATTTT. Protein: CASRLRPGGGFDTDTQYF. The full variable domain, in which reference TRBV5-1 and TRBJ2-3 provide the parts outside the CDR3, is KAGVTQTPRYLIKTRGQQVTLSCSPISGHRSVSWYQQTPGQGLQFLFEYFSETQRNKGNFPGRFSGRQFSNSRSEMNVSTLELGDSALYLCASRLRPGGGFDTDTQYFGPGTRLTVL.

This sequence joins TRBV2 and TRBJ2-2; D unclear. The CDR3 length is 14 residues. CDR1 is SNHLY and CDR2 is FYNNEI in the germline V gene. Trimming left V 4 bases short and J 1 base short, with 7 bases between. CDR3 loop: CASSVGGNTGELFF. The CDR3 DNA follows: TGTGCCAGCAGTGTCGGTGGGAACACCGGGGAGCTGTTTTTT. The full variable domain, in which reference TRBV2 and TRBJ2-2 provide the parts outside the CDR3, is EPEVTQTPSHQVTQMGQEVILRCVPISNHLYFYWYRQILGQKVEFLVSFYNNEISEKSEIFDDQFSVERPDGSNFTLKIRSTKLEDSAMYFCASSVGGNTGELFFGEGSRLTVL.

The CDR3, as DNA: TGCGCCAGCAGACAGGGCTTGTCTTCTTTGGCCGAGCAGTACTTC. Translation: CASRQGLSSLAEQYF. The chain is built from TRBV5-1 and TRBJ2-7; TRBD1 is a possible D gene (6 bases). The CDR3 totals 15 residues. CDR1 is SGHRS and CDR2 is YFSETQ in the germline V gene. The V end was cut by 5 bases, the J end by 6 bases, with 21 bases between.

V gene TRBV7-9 combines with J gene TRBJ1-2; 9 nucleotides line up with TRBD1. Germline values: CDR1 SEHNR, CDR2 FQNEAQ (reference sequence). There are 16 residues in the CDR3. J lost 4 bases, V lost 6 bases, and 12 bases had no gene match. The CDR3 nucleotides are TGTGCCAGCAGAAAGGGACAGGGATCTCTTGGCTATGGCTACACCTTC. It specifies CASRKGQGSLGYGYTF.

V is TRBV3-1 (or the pseudogene TRBV3-2) and J is TRBJ1-3; D gene ambiguous. Between the trimmed V and J ends, which lost 3 bases and 7 bases, there was a span of 10 bases. The CDR3 has 13 residues. Germline CDR1 LGHDT, CDR2 YNNKEL (reference sequence). CDR3: CASSQRDKNTIYF. In DNA form, the CDR3 reads TGTGCCAGCAGCCAGCGGGATAAGAACACCATATATTTT.

Of note for this clone: At one of its ends the junction is not consistent with the germline gene, which may arise from a read error. The chain employs TRBV6-1 and TRBJ1-1; D perhaps matches TRBD1 (5 bases). The CDR3 length is 13 residues. From germline, CDR1 is MNHNS and CDR2 SASEGT. DNA of the CDR3: TGTGCCAGCAGTGAAAATCGGTCATCGTACAGGACCTTT. This gives the protein CASSENRSSYRTF.

This clone was detected once. CDR3 in amino acids: CASSEPYETSGTRYTQYF. CDR3 bases: TGTGCCAGCAGTGAACCTTACGAGACTAGCGGGACAAGGTATACGCAGTATTTT. The chain is built from TRBV2 and TRBJ2-3, with 11 nucleotides matching TRBD2. The CDR3 runs 18 residues. V dropped 2 bases and J dropped 7; count of bases not matched to a gene: 14. CDR1 and CDR2 from the germline V gene are SNHLY and FYNNEI.

This sequence joins TRBV5-4 and TRBJ2-7; D possibly corresponds to TRBD2 (6 bases). CDR1 and CDR2 from the germline V gene are SGHNT and YYREEE (reference sequence). V lost 3 bases to trimming and J lost 2 bases, with 15 bases between them. The CDR3 spans 15 residues. This CDR3 is CASSWAGTFTYEQYF. The CDR3 DNA reads TGTGCCAGCAGCTGGGCCGGGACTTTCACCTACGAGCAGTACTTC.

The V and J genes are TRBV11-2 and TRBJ2-5; the D gene is possibly TRBD2 (6 bases). Trimming left V 5 bases short and J 4 bases short, with 14 bases between. Germline V gene lookup returns CDR1 SGHAT and CDR2 FQNNGV. The CDR3 covers 14 residues. In DNA form, the CDR3 reads TGTGCCAGCAGCCTGGGACTTTACTCAGAGACCCAGTACTTC. Translation gives CASSLGLYSETQYF.

V and J are TRBV5-1 and TRBJ1-6; 12 bases line up with TRBD1. The trim removed 0 bases at V and 15 bases at J, leaving 13 bases unmatched. Germline values: CDR1 SGHRS, CDR2 YFSETQ. The CDR3 covers 17 residues. The DNA of the CDR3 is TGCGCCAGCAGCTTGGTGGCCCCGGGACAGGGGGCAGTTCACCTCCACTTT. It codes for CASSLVAPGQGAVHLHF.

The chain joins TRBV7-9 to TRBJ1-3, with TRBD1 matching 10 bases. V gave up 5 bases and J gave up 4 bases; unmatched junction bases: 5. The V gene's germline CDR1 is SEHNR and CDR2 FQNEAQ (reference sequence). There are 15 residues in the CDR3. The CDR3: CASSRDRGTGNTIYF. The CDR3 DNA sequence: TGTGCCAGCAGCCGGGACAGGGGAACGGGAAACACCATATATTTT.